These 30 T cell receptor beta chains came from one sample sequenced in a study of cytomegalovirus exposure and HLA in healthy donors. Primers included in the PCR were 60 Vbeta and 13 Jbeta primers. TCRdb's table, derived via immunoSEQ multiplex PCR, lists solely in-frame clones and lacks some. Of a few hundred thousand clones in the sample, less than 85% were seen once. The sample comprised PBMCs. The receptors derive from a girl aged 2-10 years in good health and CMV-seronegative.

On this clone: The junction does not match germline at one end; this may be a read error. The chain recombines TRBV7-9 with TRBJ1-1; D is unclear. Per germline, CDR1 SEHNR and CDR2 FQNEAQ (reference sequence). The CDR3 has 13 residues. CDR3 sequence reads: CSSSSPGAGEAFF. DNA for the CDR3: TGTTCCAGCAGCTCGCCGGGAGCGGGTGAAGCTTTCTTT.

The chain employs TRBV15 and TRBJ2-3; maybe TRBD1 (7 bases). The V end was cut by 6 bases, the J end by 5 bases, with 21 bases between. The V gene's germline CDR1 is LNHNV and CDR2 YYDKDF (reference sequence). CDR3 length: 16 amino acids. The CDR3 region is CATRGGGGGRRDTQYF. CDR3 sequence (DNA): TGTGCCACCAGAGGAGGGGGCGGCGGTAGGAGAGATACGCAGTATTTT.

CDR3 residues: CASRSTSGKETQYF. CDR3 coding DNA: TGTGCCAGCAGGTCGACTAGCGGGAAAGAGACCCAGTACTTC. The chain uses TRBV6-5 and TRBJ2-5; 11 nucleotides agree with TRBD2. CDR1 is MNHEY and CDR2 is SVGAGI in the germline V gene. With 6 bases clipped from V and 3 bases from J, the junction kept 3 bases outside the gene matches. CDR3 length: 14 amino acids.

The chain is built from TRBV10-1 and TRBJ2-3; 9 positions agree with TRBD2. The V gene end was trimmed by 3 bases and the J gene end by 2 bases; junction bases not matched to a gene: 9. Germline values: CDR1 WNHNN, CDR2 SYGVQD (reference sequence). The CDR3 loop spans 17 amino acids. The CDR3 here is CASSESRGGRATDTQYF. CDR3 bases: TGCGCCAGCAGTGAATCGAGGGGCGGGAGGGCCACAGATACGCAGTATTTT.

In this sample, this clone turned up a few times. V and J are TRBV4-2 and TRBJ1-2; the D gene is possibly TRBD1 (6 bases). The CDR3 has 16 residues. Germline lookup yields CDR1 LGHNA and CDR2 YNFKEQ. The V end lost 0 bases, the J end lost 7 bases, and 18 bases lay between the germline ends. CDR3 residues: CASSQEGDRSSRGYTF. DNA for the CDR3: TGTGCCAGCAGCCAAGAGGGTGACAGGAGTTCCCGTGGCTACACCTTC.

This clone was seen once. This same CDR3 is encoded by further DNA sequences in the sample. Here the CDR3 DNA reads TGTGCCAGCAGCTTAGTGGGAGCAGATACGCAGTATTTT. Protein product: CASSLVGADTQYF. J is TRBJ2-3 and V is TRBV13, with D possibly matching TRBD2 (5 bases). Germline CDR1 and CDR2: PRHDT and FYEKMQ (reference sequence). There are 13 residues in the CDR3. V lost 1 base and J lost 4, with 6 bases in between.

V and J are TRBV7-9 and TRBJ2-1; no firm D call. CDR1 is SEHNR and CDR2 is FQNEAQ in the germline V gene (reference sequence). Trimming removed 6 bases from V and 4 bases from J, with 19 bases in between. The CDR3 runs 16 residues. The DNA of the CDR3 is TGTGCCAGCAGTGAAGCCACTATATTAATGTACAATGAGCAGTTCTTC. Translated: CASSEATILMYNEQFF.

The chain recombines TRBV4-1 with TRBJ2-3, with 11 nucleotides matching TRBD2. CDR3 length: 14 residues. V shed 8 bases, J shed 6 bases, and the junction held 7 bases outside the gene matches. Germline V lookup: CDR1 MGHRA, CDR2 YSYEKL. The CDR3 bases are TGCGCCAGCTCTGCCGGGACTAGCGGTGATACGCAGTATTTT. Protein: CASSAGTSGDTQYF.

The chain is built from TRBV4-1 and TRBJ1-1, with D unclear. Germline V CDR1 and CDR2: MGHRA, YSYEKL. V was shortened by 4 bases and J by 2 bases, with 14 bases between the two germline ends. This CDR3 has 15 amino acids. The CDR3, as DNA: TGCGCCAGCAGCCGAGCCCCACGGGAAAACACTGAAGCTTTCTTT. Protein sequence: CASSRAPRENTEAFF.

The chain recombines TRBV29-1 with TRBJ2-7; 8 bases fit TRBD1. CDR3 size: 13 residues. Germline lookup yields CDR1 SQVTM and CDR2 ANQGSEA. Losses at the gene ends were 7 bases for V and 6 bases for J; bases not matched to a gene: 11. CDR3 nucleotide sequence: TGCAGCGGGGGACAGGCCGGAGGACTCGAGCAGTACTTC. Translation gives CSGGQAGGLEQYF.

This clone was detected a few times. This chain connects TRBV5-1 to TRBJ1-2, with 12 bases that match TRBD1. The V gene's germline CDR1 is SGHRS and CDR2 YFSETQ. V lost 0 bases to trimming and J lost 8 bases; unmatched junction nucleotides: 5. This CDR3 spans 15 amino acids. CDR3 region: CASSLAGTGGEGYTF. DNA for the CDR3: TGCGCCAGCAGCTTGGCCGGGACAGGGGGCGAGGGCTACACCTTC.

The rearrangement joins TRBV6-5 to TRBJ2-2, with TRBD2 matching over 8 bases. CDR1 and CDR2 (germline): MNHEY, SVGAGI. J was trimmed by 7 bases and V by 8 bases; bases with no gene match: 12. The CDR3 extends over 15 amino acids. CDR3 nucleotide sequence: TGTGCCAGCGGATCGGGCGGGAGGCGGAACGGGGAGCTGTTTTTT. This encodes CASGSGGRRNGELFF.

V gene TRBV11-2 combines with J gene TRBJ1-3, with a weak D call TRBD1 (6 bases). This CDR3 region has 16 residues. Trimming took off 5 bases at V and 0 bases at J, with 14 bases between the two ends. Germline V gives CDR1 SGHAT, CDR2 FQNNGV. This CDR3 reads CASSAQGYFSGNTIYF. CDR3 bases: TGTGCCAGCAGCGCCCAGGGGTACTTCTCTGGAAACACCATATATTTT.

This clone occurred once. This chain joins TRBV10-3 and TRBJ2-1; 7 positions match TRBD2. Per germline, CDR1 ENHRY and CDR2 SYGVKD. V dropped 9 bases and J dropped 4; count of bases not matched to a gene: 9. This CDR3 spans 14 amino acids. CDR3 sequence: CAILRDYEYNEQFF. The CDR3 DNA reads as TGTGCCATTCTCCGGGACTACGAGTACAATGAGCAGTTCTTC.

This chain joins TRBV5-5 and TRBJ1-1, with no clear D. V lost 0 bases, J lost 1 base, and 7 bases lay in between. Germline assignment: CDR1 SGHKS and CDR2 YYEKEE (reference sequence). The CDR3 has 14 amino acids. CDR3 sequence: CASSLELANTEAFF. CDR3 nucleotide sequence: TGTGCCAGCAGCTTGGAGTTAGCGAACACTGAAGCTTTCTTT.

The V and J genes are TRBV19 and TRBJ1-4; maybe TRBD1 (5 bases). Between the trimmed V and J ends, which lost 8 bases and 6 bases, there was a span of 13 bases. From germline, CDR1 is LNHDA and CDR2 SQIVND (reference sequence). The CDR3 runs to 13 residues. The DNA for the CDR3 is TGTGCCAGTGCCGGGACTTCCGATGAAAAACTGTTTTTT. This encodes CASAGTSDEKLFF.

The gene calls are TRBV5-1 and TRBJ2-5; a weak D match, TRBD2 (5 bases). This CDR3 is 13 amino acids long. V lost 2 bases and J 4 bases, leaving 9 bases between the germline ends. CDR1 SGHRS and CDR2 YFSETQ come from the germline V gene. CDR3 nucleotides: TGCGCCAGCAGCTTCGAGGGCCGAGAGACCCAGTACTTC. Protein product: CASSFEGRETQYF. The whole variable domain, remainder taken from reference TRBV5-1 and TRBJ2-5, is KAGVTQTPRYLIKTRGQQVTLSCSPISGHRSVSWYQQTPGQGLQFLFEYFSETQRNKGNFPGRFSGRQFSNSRSEMNVSTLELGDSALYLCASSFEGRETQYFGPGTRLLVL.

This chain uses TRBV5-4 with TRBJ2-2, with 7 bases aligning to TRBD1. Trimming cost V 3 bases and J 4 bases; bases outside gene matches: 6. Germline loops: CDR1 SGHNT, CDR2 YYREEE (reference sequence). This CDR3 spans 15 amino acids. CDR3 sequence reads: CASSSTGSGTGELFF. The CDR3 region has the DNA TGTGCCAGCAGCTCGACAGGGTCGGGCACCGGGGAGCTGTTTTTT.

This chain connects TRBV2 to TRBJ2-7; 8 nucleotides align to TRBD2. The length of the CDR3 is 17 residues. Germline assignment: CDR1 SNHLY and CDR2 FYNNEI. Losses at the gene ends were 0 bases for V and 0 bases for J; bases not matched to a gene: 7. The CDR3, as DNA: TGTGCCAGCAGTGAAGCGCTTCGCGGGACTAGCTCCTACGAGCAGTACTTC. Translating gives CASSEALRGTSSYEQYF.

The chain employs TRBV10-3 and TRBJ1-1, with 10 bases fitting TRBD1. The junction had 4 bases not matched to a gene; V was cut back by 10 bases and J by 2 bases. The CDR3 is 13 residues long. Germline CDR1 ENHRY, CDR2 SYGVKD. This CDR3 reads CASRTGGNTEAFF. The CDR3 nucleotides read TGTGCCAGCCGGACAGGGGGTAACACTGAAGCTTTCTTT.

CDR3 in amino acids: CASSGGTSVYNEQFF. CDR3 coding DNA: TGTGCCAGCAGCGGGGGGACTAGCGTATACAATGAGCAGTTCTTC. The chain carries TRBV11-2 and TRBJ2-1; 10 bases agree with TRBD2. Germline CDR1 reads SGHAT; CDR2 reads FQNNGV. V shed 5 bases, J shed 4 bases, and the junction held 5 bases outside the gene matches. The CDR3 contains 15 residues.

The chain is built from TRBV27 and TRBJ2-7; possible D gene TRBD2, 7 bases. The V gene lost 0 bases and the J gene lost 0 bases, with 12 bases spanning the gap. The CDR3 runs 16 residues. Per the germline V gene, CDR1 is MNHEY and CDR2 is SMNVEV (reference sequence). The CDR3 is CASSLSPRGLSYEQYF. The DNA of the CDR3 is TGTGCCAGCAGTTTATCCCCGCGGGGGCTCTCCTACGAGCAGTACTTC.

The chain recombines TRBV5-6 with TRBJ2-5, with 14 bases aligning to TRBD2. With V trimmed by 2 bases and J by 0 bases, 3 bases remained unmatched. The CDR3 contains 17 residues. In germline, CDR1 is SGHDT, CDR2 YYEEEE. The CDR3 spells CASSLRLAGGNQETQYF. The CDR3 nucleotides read TGTGCCAGCAGCTTACGACTAGCGGGGGGGAACCAAGAGACCCAGTACTTC.

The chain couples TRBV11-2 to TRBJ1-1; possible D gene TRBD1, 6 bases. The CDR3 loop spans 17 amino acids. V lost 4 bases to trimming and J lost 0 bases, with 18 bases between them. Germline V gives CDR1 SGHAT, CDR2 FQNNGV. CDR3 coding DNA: TGTGCCAGCAGCTCGATAAGGGGGGGTCTCATGAACACTGAAGCTTTCTTT. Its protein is CASSSIRGGLMNTEAFF.

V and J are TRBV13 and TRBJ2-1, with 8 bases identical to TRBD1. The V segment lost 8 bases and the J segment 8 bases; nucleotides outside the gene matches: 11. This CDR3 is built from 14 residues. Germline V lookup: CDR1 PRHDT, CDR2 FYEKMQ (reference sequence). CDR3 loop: CASGWTGLTDEQFF. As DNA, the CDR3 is TGTGCCAGCGGTTGGACAGGGTTAACCGATGAGCAGTTCTTC.

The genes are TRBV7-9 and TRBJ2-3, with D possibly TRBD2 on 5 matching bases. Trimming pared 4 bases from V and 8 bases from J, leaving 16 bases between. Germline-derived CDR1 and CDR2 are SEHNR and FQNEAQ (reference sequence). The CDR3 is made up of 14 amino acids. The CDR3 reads CASSSSPRRGTQYF. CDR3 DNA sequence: TGTGCCAGCAGCTCTAGCCCCCGTCGGGGTACGCAGTATTTT.

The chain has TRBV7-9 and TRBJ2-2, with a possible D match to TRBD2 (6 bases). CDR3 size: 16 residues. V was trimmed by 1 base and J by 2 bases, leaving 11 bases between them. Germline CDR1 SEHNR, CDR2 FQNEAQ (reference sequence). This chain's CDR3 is CASSLVGSGNTGELFF. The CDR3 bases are TGTGCCAGCAGCTTAGTGGGTAGCGGAAACACCGGGGAGCTGTTTTTT. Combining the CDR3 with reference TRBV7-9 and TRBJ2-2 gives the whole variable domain DTGVSQNPRHKITKRGQNVTFRCDPISEHNRLYWYRQTLGQGPEFLTYFQNEAQLEKSRLLSDRFSAERPKGSFSTLEIQRTEQGDSAMYLCASSLVGSGNTGELFFGEGSRLTVL.

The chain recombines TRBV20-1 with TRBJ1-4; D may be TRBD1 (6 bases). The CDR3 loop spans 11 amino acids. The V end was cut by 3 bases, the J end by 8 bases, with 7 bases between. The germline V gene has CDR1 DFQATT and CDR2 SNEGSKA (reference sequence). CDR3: CSARTGEKLFF. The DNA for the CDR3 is TGCAGTGCTAGGACAGGAGAAAAACTGTTTTTT.

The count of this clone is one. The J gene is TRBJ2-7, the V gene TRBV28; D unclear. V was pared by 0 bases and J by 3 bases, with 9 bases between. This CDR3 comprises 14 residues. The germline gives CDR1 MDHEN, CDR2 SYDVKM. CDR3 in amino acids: CASSLWPNFYEQYF. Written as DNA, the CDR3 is TGTGCCAGCAGTTTATGGCCTAACTTCTACGAGCAGTACTTC.

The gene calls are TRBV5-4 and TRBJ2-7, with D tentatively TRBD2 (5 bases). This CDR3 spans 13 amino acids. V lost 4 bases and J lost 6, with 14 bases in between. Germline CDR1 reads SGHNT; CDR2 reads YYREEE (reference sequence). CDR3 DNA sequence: TGTGCCAGCAGCACCCGACTAAAGGGCGAGCAGTACTTC. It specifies CASSTRLKGEQYF.